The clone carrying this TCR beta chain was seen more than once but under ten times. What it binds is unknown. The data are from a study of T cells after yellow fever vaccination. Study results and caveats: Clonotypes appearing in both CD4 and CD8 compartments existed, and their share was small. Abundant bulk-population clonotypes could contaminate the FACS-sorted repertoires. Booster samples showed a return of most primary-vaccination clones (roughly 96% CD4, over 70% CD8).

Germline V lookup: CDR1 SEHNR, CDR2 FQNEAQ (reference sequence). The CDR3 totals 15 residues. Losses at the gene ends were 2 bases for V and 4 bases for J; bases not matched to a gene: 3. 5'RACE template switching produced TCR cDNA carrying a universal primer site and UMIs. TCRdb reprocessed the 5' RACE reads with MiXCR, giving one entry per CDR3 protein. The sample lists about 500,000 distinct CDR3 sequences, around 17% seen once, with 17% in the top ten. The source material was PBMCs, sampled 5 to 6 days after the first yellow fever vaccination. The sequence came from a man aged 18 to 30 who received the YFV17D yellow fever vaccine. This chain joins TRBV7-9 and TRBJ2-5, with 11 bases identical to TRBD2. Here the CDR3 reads CASSLRLAGRETQYF. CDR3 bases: TGTGCCAGCAGCTTAAGACTAGCGGGGCGAGAGACCCAGTACTTC.